The subject of this entry is one T cell receptor (beta chain). The antigen it binds to is not known. It has no much larger one-base neighbor in the sample; base qualities were not kept. This specimen belongs to a study of cytomegalovirus exposure and HLA in healthy donors (dated 2017 in TCRdb). General notes on the study: An earlier analysis of about 560 of the donors reported approximately 260 Gb of sequence data and around 120 million unique TCR beta sequences obtained from 180 million or so T cells. Because of strong linkage in the cohort, four or five DR-DQ haplotypes were treated as single units for association and clustering. Of the approximately 370 genotyped donors, approximately 80% were placed in the genetic ancestry cluster associated with self-reported Caucasian donors. To study patterns of TCR occurrence, a later analysis re-analyzed previously published TCR beta repertoires from around 670 donors and added high-resolution HLA genotyping. Rather than using new phenotypic data, the later analysis identified candidate immune exposures from TCR beta sequences and from how often those sequences occurred across donors. A later genetic analysis took genome-wide SNP genotypes for about 55% of the 666 donors and used that subset as a discovery cohort. The study aimed to test whether cataloging public T cell receptors could reveal signatures of past pathogen exposure. The study profiled the T cell repertoires of 666 subjects by immunosequencing and related them to cytomegalovirus serostatus. Donor age, sex, ethnicity and CMV serostatus were collected together with the repertoire data. A separate validation cohort of roughly 120 different subjects was used in addition to the roughly 620-subject first cohort. Typing coverage differed by locus: A, B, C, DRB1 and DQB1 were typed in roughly 629-640 donors, DQA1 in approximately 520, DPA1 in some 610, and DPB1 in roughly 450. An early release covering 550 to 650 HLA-typed donors comprised approximately 290 gigabases of sequencing data and roughly 86 million unique TCR sequences. HLA typing included class I and class II loci at four-digit resolution. To predict cytomegalovirus infection status, the study combined high-throughput TCR immunosequencing, statistical association of individual TCRs with disease status, and machine learning. In an earlier analysis of around 540 of the donors, high-throughput TCR beta sequencing was used to judge whether each TCR beta V gene segment behaved as functional or pseudogenic. On average, about 240,000 unique TCR beta nucleotide sequences were sequenced per donor among some 420 genotyped donors of the cohort, with 15% to 20% of those sequences being non-productive. Every discovery cohort repertoire had been produced on one sequencing platform. Overall results and qualifications from the work: Strong co-occurrence of HLA alleles, especially DR and DQ, made assigning TCR associations to individual alleles difficult. In a later analysis, TCR association rates were found to vary across HLA loci, with the most associated TCRs seen for DRB1 alleles and the fewest for HLA-C alleles. A later analysis associated about 17,000 TCR beta sequences with specific HLA alleles at a false discovery rate of 0.05. Linkage disequilibrium might explain the correlated functional status among segregating V segments, but an unknown experimental factor could not be excluded. The classifier was reported to diagnose cytomegalovirus status with high specificity and sensitivity in both the original cohort and the validation cohort. A later genetic analysis associated a missense DCLRE1C variant with V-gene and J-gene trimming of TCR beta chains, and an independent cohort replicated the association. A later analysis found that most CMV-associated TCR beta chains appeared HLA-restricted, with HLA associations seemingly driven largely by CMV exposure. Broadly in line with IMGT annotations, most TCR beta V segments showed up in productive rearrangements about 87% or about 30% of the time in an earlier analysis of several hundred of the donors. A later genetic analysis reported fewer N-insertions in productive TCRs among donors in an Asian-associated ancestry cluster than the approximately 670-donor mean. A further reported finding was that TCR beta sequences accurately predicted the HLA-A and HLA-B alleles for most subjects in the first cohort. In vitro tests confirmed that a few of the cytomegalovirus-associated TCR beta chains recognize cytomegalovirus antigens. HLA typing was unavailable for some donors at each locus, so association tests used only the typed subset. CMV serostatus was the only immune exposure information available for the cohort. A later analysis reported that several top co-occurrence clusters appeared linked to parvovirus B19, influenza, CMV and Epstein-Barr virus. Some IMGT-functional V segments, including TRBV6-2 and TRBV6-3, could not be told apart with the 87-base-pair reads, so those segments were excluded. The earlier analysis of almost 600 of the donors excluded some 16 rarely observed V segments, including chromosome 9 orphons, because counts were too low. In this cohort, only TCR beta chains were sequenced, and detectable features were limited by the absence of alpha or paired-chain data. Sequencing depth was assumed to be roughly uniform across donors in the presence/absence analyses, though that assumption may not hold. Across donors, most TCR sequences were observed very rarely, whereas some public TCRs were present in many individuals. A cluster of highly shared sequence variants was judged likely to represent a technical artifact of the sequencing pipeline. In a later analysis, HLA-associated TCR beta chains were found to be more clonally expanded and to have lower generation probabilities than equally common non-associated chains. The study listed 150 to 200 TCR beta chains as associated with cytomegalovirus. The authors suggested that the approach could potentially be extended to other disease states and immunological phenotypes.

The receptor library was made with the immunoSEQ multiplex PCR assay. A mixture of 60 forward primers for TCR Vbeta segments and 13 reverse primers for TCR Jbeta segments was used in the multiplex PCR. Amplification of the CDR3 region of rearranged TCR beta genes was performed with a multiplex PCR assay on genomic DNA. The amplified TCR beta libraries were sequenced on the Illumina HiSeq System as 87-base-pair reads. As for the authors' bioinformatics: A later analysis tallied roughly 80 million unique TCR beta chains across the 550 to 850 repertoires, and 10 million to 11 million of those chains were shared by two or more donors. Raw reads were error-corrected and collapsed into unique sequences with a nearest-neighbor algorithm that merged closely related sequences to remove PCR and sequencing errors. To assign V, D and J gene segments, CDR3 sequences were aligned to IMGT reference sequences. For a sequence to be retained, a match of at least six nucleotides to both a V gene segment and a J gene segment was required. A rearrangement was called productive if the CDR3 had no stop codons and remained in frame with V and J, and every other rearrangement was called non-productive. CDR3 was defined according to IMGT convention as the region running from the second conserved V-encoded cysteine to the conserved J-encoded phenylalanine. Sequences without an unambiguous match to a single V gene segment were excluded from the earlier analysis of several hundred of the donors. An earlier analysis of about 590 of the donors classified V segments as functional when productive rearrangements were above 56.7% and as segregating when the standard deviation between donors was above 5%. A statistical classification framework was built for diagnosing cytomegalovirus status from the catalog of TCR beta chain sequences. In a later analysis, TCR nucleotide sequences were compared against IMGT/GENE-DB human TR gene sequences so that V and J genes could be assigned. The TCRdist pipeline was used in a later analysis to assign CDR3 sequences and most-parsimonious VDJ recombination scenarios. In a later analysis, each TCR beta chain was defined by its CDR3 amino acid sequence together with its V-gene family, and reads lacking a unique V-gene family were excluded. To address suspected cross-contamination and a sequencing artifact, a later analysis removed some 620 highly shared, low-generation-probability nucleotide sequences. A later analysis calculated a clonal expansion index for each public chain from normalized within-repertoire ranks of inferred template counts. Generation probabilities in a later analysis came from a VDJ recombination model fitted to out-of-frame rearrangements, and those results were checked against IGoR. Hypergeometric tests were used in a later analysis to score TCR-TCR, TCR-HLA and TCR-CMV co-occurrence, with a repertoire-size bias correction applied to the TCR pairs. False discovery rates were estimated in a later analysis by permuting HLA or CMV assignments 20 times. In a later analysis, co-occurring TCRs were grouped with DBSCAN, and TCRdist sequence similarity was added when clustering was performed within HLA-allele-positive subsets. For co-occurrence clustering, repertoires with fewer than 30,000 or more than 120,000 public chains were excluded, along with five repertoires with anomalous nucleotide sharing. Sourced from immuneACCESS, this table was stored by TCRdb with only in-frame sequences that have V and J called. A share of the clones is absent; for the studies checked, an unresolved V gene accounts for under half, and the remainder has no known explanation. The V and J calls and clone size were taken over from that table, and D and trimming were inferred from the DNA. Here the sample has 200,000 to 250,000 clones; about 80% occur a single time. The ten largest clones add up to 2.7% of the sample.

From cysteine to phenylalanine, the CDR3 is 21 amino acids long. The DNA shown is the 63-base CDR3, in frame from base 1. Taken from the germline V gene, the CDR1 and CDR2 loops are SGHRS and YFSETQ. In total, 630 or so healthy bone marrow donors made up the cohort. Cohort members were all nominally healthy when sampled, although unrecorded immune exposures were likely present. The donor tested CMV seropositive, placing the donor among the approximately 310 seropositive members of the cohort. Every donor gave a peripheral blood sample, and the peripheral blood mononuclear cells from that sample were used for TCR beta sequencing. The Qiagen DNeasy Blood Extraction Kit was used to extract genomic DNA from the blood cell samples.

Sequenced material: PBMCs. Recombination joined TRBV5-1 with TRBJ2-5; the best D guess is TRBD2, with 10 bases matching. The tail of the sequence fits TRBJ2-7 better, so the J call may be wrong. This receptor was obtained from a woman aged 60-75 years in good health and CMV-seropositive. The nucleotide sequence reads as follows: TGCGCCAGCAGCGCACTACAGGGGGCTTTAGCGGGAGGTTTTGCTTCCTACGAGCAGTACTTC. Its protein reads: CASSALQGALAGGFASYEQYF.